This T cell receptor beta chain is drawn from a study of CDR3 diversity in severe acne. CDR1 and CDR2 from the germline V gene are MGHRA and YSYEKL. This CDR3 is built from 13 residues. Between the trimmed V and J ends, which lost 1 base and 5 bases, there was a span of 8 bases. Regarding this clonotype: This may arise from a read error, as a much more abundant clone is one base away. The CDR3 ends on some other residue instead of the conserved phenylalanine or tryptophan, so this is likely a read error.

Each CDR3 protein gets one entry after TCRdb re-called the PCR reads with MiXCR. The data show roughly 100,000 distinct CDR3 sequences, roughly 51% seen once. This rearrangement joins TRBV4-1 to TRBJ2-5, with D hard to call. This TCR derives from a male donor with acne. Input material: blood. The CDR3 DNA sequence: TGCGCCAGCAGCCAAGTTGGTAGTGAGACCCAGTACCTC. Protein sequence: CASSQVGSETQYL.